This T cell receptor beta chain was obtained from a study of T cell repertoires in cytomegalovirus infection. TCRdb processed the reads anew with MiXCR; each CDR3 protein has one entry. This sample has about 110,000 distinct CDR3 sequences, with about 28% found just once. Details on this clonotype: Antigen: not known.

The V gene's germline CDR1 is LNHDA and CDR2 SQIVND (reference sequence). The CDR3 is 15 amino acids. V gave up 6 bases and J gave up 1 base; unmatched junction bases: 2. This sequence originates from a human donor in good health (CMV status not recorded). Some clones in this sample may be carry-over from other donors' samples. The sequencing here drew on CD8+ T cells from cultured PBMCs, taken from culture after CMV antigen stimulation. The rearrangement links TRBV19 to TRBJ2-5; 13 bases are shared with TRBD2. CDR3 sequence: CASRGLAGSQETQYF. Here the CDR3 DNA reads TGTGCCAGTAGGGGACTAGCGGGGTCCCAAGAGACCCAGTACTTC.